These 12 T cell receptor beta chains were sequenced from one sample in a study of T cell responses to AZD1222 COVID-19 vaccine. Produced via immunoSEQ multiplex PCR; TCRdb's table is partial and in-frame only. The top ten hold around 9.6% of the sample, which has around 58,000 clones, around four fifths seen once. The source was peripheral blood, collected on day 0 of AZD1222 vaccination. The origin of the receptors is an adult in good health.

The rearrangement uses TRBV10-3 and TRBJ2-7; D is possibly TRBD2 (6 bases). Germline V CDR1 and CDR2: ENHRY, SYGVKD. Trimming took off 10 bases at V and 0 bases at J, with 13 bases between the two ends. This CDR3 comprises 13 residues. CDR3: CATGTANSYEQYF. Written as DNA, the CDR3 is TGTGCCACCGGGACTGCCAACTCCTACGAGCAGTACTTC.

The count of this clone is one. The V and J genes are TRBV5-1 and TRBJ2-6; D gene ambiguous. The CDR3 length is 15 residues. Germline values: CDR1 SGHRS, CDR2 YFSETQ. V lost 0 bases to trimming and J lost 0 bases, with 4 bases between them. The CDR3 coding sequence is TGCGCCAGCAGCTTGGCAGACTCTGGGGCCAACGTCCTGACTTTC. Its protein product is CASSLADSGANVLTF.

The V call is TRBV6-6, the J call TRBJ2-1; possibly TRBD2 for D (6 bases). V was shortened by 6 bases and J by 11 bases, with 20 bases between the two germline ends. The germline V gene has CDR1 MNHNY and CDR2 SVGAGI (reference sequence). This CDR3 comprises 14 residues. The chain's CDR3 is CASSREKNRTKQFF. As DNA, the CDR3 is TGTGCCAGCAGCCGAGAAAAAAACAGGACTAAGCAGTTCTTC.

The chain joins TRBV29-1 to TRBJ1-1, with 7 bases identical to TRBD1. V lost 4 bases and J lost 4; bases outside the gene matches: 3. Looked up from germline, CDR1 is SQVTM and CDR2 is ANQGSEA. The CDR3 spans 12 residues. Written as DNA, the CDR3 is TGCAGCGTTGTAGGGGGCATCACTGAAGCTTTCTTT. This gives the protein CSVVGGITEAFF.

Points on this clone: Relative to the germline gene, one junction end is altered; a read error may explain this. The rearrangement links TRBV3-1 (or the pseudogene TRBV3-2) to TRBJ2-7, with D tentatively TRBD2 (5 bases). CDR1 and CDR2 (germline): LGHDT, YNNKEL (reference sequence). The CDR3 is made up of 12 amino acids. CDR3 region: CASSSSLYGQYF. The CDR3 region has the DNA TGTGCCAGCAGCTCTAGCCTCTACGGGCAGTACTTC.

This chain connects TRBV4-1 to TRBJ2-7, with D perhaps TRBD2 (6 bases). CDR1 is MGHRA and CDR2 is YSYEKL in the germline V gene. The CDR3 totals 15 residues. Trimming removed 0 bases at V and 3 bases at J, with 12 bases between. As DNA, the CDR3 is TGCGCCAGCAGCCAAGATCTTGGCGGGAACTACGAGCAGTACTTC. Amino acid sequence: CASSQDLGGNYEQYF.

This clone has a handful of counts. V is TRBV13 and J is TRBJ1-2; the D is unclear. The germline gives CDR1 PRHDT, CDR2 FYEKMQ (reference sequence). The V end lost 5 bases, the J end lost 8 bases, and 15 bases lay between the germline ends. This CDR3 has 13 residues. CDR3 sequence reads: CASSQSIGRGYTF. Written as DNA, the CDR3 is TGTGCCAGCAGCCAATCGATCGGTCGGGGCTACACCTTC. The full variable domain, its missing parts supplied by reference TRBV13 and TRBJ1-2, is AAGVIQSPRHLIKEKRETATLKCYPIPRHDTVYWYQQGPGQDPQFLISFYEKMQSDKGSIPDRFSAQQFSDYHSELNMSSLELGDSALYFCASSQSIGRGYTFGSGTRLTVV.

The CDR3 protein is CASSPIQRGEYNEQFF. The DNA of the CDR3 is TGTGCCAGCTCACCTATACAGCGGGGTGAATACAATGAGCAGTTCTTC. The V and J genes are TRBV18 and TRBJ2-1; the match to TRBD2 covers 7 bases. The V gene's germline CDR1 is KGHSH and CDR2 LQKENI. CDR3 length: 16 amino acids. V trimming: 3 bases; J trimming: 4 bases; junction bases outside the gene matches: 9.

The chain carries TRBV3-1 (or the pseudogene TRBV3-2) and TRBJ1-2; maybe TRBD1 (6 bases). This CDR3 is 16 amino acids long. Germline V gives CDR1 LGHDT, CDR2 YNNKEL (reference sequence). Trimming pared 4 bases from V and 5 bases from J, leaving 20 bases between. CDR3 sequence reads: CASSLTGTRRGYGYTF. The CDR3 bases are TGTGCCAGCAGCCTAACCGGGACCCGGAGGGGGTATGGCTACACCTTC.

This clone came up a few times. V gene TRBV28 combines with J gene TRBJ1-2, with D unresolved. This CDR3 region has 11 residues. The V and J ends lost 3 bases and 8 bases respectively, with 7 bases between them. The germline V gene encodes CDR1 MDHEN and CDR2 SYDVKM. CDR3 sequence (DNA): TGTGCCAGCAGTTTTTTGGAGGGCTACACCTTC. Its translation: CASSFLEGYTF.

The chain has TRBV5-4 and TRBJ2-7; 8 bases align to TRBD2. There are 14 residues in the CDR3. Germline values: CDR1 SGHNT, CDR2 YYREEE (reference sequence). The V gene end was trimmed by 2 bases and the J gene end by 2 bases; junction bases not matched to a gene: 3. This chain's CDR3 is CASSFKRGTYEQYF. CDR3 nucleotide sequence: TGTGCCAGCAGCTTCAAGCGGGGGACCTACGAGCAGTACTTC.

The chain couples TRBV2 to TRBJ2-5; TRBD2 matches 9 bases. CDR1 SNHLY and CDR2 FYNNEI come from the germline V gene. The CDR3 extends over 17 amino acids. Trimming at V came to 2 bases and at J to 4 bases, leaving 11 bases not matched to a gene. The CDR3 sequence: CASSEIPAAGGVETQYF. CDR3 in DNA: TGTGCCAGCAGTGAAATACCCGCTGCGGGGGGGGTAGAGACCCAGTACTTC.